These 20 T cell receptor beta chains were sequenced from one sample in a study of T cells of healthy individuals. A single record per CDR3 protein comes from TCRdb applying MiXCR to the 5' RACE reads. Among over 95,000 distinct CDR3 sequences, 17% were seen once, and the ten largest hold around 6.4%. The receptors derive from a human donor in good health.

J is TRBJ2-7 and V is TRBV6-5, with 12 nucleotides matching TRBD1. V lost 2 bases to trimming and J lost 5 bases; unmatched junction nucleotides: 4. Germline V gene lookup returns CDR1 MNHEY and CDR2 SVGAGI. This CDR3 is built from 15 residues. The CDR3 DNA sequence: TGTGCCAGCAGTTACAGGGACAGGGGGCGGGACGAGCAGTACTTC. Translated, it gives CASSYRDRGRDEQYF.

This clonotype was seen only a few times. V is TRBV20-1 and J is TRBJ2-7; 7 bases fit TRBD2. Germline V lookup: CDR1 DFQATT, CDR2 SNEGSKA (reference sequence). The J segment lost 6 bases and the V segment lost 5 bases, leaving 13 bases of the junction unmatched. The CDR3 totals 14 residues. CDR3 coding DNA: TGCAGTGCTGACCGACTAGCCGGAAAGGGCGAGCAGTACTTC. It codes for CSADRLAGKGEQYF.

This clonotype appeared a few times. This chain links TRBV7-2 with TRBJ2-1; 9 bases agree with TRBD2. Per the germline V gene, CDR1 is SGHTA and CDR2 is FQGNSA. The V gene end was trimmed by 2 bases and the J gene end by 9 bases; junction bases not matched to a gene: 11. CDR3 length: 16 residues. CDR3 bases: TGTGCCAGCAGCTTAAATCAGCGGGAGGCCTGGGGTGAGCAGTTCTTC. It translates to CASSLNQREAWGEQFF.

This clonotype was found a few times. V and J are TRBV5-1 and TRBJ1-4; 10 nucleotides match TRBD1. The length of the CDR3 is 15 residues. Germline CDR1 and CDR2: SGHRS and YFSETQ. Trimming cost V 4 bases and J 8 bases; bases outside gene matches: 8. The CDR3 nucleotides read TGCGCCAGCAGCACAGCCGGGACAGGGGAGGAAAAACTGTTTTTT. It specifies CASSTAGTGEEKLFF.

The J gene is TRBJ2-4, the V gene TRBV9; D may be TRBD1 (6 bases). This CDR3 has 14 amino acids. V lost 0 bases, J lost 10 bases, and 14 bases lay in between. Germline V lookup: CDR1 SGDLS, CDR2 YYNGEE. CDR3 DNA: TGTGCCAGCAGCGTAGATTACAACAGGGATATTCAGTACTTC. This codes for CASSVDYNRDIQYF. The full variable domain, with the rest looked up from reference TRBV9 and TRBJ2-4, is DSGVTQTPKHLITATGQRVTLRCSPRSGDLSVYWYQQSLDQGLQFLIQYYNGEERAKGNILERFSAQQFPDLHSELNLSSLELGDSALYFCASSVDYNRDIQYFGAGTRLSVL.

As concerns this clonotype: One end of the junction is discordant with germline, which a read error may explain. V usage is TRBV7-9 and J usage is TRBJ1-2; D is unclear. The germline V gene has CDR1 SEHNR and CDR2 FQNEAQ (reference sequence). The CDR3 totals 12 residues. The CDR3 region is CASSLESSVRGF. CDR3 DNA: TGTGCCAGCAGCTTAGAATCTTCCGTCCGGGGTTTC.

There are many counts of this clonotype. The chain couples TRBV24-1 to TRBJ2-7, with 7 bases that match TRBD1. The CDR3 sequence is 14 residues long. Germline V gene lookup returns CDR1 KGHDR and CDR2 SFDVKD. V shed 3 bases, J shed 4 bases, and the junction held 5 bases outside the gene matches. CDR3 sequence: CATSDPGQQYEQYF. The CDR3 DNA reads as TGTGCCACCAGTGATCCGGGACAGCAGTACGAGCAGTACTTC.

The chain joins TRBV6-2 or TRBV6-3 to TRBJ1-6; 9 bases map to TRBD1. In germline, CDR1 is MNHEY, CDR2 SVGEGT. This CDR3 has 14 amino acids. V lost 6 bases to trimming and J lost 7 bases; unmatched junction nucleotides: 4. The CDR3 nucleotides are TGTGCCAGCAGACGAGACAGGGGGAATTCACCCCTCCACTTT. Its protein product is CASRRDRGNSPLHF.

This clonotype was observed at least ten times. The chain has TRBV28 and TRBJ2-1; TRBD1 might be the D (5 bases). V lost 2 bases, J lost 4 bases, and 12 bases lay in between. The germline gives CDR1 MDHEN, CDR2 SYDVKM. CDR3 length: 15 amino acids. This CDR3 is CASSLVVGRYNEQFF. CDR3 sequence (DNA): TGTGCCAGCAGTTTAGTAGTGGGGCGATACAATGAGCAGTTCTTC.

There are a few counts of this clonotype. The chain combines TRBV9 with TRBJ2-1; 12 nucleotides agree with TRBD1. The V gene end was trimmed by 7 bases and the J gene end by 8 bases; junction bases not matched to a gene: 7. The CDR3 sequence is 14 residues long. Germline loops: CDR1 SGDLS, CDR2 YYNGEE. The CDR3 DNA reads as TGTGCCAGCGCCGGGACAGGGGGCCTGGATGAGCAGTTCTTC. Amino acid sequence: CASAGTGGLDEQFF.

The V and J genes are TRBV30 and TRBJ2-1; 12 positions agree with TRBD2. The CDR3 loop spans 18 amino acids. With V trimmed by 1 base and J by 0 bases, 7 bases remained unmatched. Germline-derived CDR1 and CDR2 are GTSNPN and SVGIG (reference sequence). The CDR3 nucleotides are TGTGCCTGGAGTGGATTCGGACTAGCGGGGAACTCCTACAATGAGCAGTTCTTC. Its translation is CAWSGFGLAGNSYNEQFF.

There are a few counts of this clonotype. Here the CDR3 reads CASSPLLAGEGDTQYF. The CDR3, as DNA: TGCGCCAGCAGCCCCCTACTAGCGGGGGAAGGGGATACGCAGTATTTT. The chain links TRBV5-1 to TRBJ2-3, with 11 bases matching TRBD2. V lost 4 bases, J lost 6 bases, and 10 bases stayed unmatched. This CDR3 is 16 amino acids long. Germline lookup yields CDR1 SGHRS and CDR2 YFSETQ.

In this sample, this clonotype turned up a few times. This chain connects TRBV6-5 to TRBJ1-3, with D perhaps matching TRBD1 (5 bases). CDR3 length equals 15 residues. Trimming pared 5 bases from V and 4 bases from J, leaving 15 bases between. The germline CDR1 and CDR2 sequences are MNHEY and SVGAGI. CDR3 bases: TGTGCCAGCAGTACCAGGGACCGGGAAGGAAACACCATATATTTT. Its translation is CASSTRDREGNTIYF.

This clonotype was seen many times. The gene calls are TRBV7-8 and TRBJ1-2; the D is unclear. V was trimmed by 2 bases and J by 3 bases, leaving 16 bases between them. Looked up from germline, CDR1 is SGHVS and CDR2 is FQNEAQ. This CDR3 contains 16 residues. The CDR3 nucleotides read TGTGCCAGCAGCTTAAATCCTCGACGGAGTCACTATGGCTACACCTTC. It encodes CASSLNPRRSHYGYTF.

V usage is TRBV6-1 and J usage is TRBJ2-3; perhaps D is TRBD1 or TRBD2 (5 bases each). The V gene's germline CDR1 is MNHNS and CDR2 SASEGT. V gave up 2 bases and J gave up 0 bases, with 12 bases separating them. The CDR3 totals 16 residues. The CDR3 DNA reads TGTGCCAGCAGTGAAACGGTGGGACGAAGCACAGATACGCAGTATTTT. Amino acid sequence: CASSETVGRSTDTQYF.

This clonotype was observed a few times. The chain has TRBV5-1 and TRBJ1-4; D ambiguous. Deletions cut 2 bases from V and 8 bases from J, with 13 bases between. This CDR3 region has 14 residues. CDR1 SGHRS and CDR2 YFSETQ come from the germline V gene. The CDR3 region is CASSLSMGGEKLFF. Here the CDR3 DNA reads TGCGCCAGCAGCTTATCGATGGGAGGGGAAAAACTGTTTTTT.

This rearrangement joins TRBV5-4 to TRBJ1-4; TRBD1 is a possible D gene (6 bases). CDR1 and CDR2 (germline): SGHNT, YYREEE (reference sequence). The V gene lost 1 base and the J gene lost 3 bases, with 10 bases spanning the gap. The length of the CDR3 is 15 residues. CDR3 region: CASSLLGASNEKLFF. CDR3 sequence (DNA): TGTGCCAGCAGCTTGTTGGGGGCTTCTAATGAAAAACTGTTTTTT.

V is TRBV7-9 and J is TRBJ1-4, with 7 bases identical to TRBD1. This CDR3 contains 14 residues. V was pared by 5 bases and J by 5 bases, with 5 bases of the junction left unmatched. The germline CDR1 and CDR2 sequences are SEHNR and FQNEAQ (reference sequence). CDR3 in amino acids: CASSATGTNEKLFF. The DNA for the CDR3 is TGTGCCAGCAGCGCGACAGGGACAAATGAAAAACTGTTTTTT.

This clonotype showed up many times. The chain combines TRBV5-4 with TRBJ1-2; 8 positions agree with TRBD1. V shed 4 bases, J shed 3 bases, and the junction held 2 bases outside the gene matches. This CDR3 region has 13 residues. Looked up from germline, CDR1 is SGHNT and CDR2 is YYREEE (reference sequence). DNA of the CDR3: TGTGCCAGCAGCCCGGGACAGGACTATGGCTACACCTTC. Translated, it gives CASSPGQDYGYTF.

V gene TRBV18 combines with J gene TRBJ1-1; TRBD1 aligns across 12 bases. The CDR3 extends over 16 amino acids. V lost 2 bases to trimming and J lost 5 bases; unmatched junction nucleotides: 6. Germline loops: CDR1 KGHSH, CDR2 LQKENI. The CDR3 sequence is CASSPLGQGAGTEAFF. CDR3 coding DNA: TGTGCCAGCTCACCATTGGGACAGGGGGCTGGGACTGAAGCTTTCTTT.